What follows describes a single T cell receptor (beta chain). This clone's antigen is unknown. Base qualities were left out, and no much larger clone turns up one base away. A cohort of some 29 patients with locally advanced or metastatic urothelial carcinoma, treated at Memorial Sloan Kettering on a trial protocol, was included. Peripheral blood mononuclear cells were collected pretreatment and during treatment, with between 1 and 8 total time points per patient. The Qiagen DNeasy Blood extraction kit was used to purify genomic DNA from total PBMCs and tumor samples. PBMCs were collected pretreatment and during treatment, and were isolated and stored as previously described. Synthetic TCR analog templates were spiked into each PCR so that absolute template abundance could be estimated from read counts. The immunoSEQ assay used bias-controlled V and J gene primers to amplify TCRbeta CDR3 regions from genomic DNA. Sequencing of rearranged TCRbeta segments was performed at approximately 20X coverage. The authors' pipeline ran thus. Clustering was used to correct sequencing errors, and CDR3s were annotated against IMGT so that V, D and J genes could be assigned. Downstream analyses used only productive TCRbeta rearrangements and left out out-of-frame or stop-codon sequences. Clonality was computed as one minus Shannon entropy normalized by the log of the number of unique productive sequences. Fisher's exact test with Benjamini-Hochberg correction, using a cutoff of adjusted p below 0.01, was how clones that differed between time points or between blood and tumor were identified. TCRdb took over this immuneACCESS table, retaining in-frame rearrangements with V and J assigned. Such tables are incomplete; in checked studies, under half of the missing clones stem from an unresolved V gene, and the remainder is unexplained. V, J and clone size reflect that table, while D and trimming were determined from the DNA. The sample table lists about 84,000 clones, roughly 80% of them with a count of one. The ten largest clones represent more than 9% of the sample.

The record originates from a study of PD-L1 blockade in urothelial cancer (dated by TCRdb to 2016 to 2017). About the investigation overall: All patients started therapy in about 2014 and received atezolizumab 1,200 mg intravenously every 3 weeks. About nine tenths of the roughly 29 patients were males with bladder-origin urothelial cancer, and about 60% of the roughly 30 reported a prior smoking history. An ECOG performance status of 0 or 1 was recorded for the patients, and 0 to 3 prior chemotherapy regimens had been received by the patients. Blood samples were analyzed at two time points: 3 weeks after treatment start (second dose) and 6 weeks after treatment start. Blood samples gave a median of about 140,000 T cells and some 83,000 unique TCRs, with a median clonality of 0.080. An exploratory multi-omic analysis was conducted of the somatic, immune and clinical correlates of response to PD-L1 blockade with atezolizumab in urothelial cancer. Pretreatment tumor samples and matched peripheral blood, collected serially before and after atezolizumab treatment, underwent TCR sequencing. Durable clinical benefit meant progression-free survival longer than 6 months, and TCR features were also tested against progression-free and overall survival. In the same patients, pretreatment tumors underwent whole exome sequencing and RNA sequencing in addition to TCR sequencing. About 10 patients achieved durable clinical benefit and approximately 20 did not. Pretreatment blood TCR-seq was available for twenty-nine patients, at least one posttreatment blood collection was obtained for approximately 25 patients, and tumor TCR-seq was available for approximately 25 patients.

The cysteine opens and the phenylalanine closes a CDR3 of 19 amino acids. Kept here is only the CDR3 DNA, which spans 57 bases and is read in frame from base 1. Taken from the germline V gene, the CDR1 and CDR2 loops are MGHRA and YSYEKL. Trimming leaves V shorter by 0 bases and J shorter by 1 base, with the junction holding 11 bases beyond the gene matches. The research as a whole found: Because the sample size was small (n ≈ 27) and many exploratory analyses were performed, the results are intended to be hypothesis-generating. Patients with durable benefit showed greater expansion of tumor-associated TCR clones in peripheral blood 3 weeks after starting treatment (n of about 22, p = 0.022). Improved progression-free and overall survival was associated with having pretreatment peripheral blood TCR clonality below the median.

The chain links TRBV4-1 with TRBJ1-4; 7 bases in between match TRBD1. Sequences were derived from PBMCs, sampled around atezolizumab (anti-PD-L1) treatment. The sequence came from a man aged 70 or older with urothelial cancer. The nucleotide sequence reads TGCGCCAGCAGCCAAGATGTTCGACAGGGTATTTTAACTAATGAAAAACTGTTTTTT. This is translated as CASSQDVRQGILTNEKLFF.